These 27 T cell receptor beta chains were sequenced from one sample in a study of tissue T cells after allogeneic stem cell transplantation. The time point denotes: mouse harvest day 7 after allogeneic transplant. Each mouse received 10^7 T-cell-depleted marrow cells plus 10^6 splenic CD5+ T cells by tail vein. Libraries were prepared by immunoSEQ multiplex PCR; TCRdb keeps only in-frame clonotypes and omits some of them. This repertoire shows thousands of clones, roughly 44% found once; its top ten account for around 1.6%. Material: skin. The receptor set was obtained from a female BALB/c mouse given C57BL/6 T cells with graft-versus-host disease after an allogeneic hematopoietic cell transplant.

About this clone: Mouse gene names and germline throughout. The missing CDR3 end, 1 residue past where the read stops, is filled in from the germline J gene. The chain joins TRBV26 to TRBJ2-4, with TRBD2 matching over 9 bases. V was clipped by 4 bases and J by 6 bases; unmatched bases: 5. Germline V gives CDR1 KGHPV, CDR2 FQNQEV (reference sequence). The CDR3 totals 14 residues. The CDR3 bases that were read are TGTGCCAGCAGTCCCAACTGGGGGGCCAACACCTTGTAC. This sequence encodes CASSPNWGANTLY. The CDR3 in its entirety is CASSPNWGANTLYF. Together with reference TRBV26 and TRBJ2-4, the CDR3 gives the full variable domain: NSKVIQTPRYLVKGQGQKAKMRCIPEKGHPVVFWYQQNKNNEFKFLINFQNQEVLQQIDMTEKRFSAECPSNSPCSLEIQSSEAGDSALYLCASSPNWGANTLYFGAGTRLSVL.

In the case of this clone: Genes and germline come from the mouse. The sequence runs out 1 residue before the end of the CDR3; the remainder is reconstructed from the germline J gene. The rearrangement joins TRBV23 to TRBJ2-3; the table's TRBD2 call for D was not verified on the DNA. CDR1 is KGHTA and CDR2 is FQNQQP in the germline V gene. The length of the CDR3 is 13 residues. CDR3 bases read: TGCTCCAGCTCTGGGGGGGCTGCAGAAACGCTGTAT. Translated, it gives CSSSGGAAETLY. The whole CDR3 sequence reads CSSSGGAAETLYF.

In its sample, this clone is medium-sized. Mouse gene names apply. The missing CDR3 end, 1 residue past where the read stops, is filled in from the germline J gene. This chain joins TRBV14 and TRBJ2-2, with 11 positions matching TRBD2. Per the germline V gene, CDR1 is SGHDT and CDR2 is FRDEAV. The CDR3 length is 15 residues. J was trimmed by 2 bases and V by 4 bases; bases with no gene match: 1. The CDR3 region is CASSRLGGNTGQLYF. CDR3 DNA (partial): TGTGCCAGCAGTCGACTGGGGGGGAACACCGGGCAGCTCTAC.

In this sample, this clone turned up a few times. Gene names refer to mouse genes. The CDR3 is CASSLSIGNSGNTLYF. The CDR3 bases that were read are TGTGCCAGCTCTCTCTCGATCGGGAATTCTGGAAATACGCTCTAT. V gene TRBV12-2 combines with J gene TRBJ1-3; unclear D gene. The read ends 1 residue shy of where the CDR3 ends; the end is completed using the germline J gene. Germline CDR1 reads SGHLS; CDR2 reads HYDKME. The V end was cut by 0 bases, the J end by 0 bases, with 11 bases between. This CDR3 has 16 amino acids.

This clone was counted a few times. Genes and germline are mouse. This CDR3 is CASSQGHSNTEVFF. The part of the CDR3 DNA that was read is TGTGCCAGCAGCCAGGGACATTCAAACACAGAAGTCTTC. The gene calls are TRBV26 and TRBJ1-1; D might be TRBD1 (6 bases). The missing CDR3 end, 1 residue past where the read stops, is filled in from the germline J gene. V dropped 6 bases and J dropped 0 bases, with 11 bases sitting between them. Looked up from germline, CDR1 is KGHPV and CDR2 is FQNQEV (reference sequence). This CDR3 contains 14 residues.

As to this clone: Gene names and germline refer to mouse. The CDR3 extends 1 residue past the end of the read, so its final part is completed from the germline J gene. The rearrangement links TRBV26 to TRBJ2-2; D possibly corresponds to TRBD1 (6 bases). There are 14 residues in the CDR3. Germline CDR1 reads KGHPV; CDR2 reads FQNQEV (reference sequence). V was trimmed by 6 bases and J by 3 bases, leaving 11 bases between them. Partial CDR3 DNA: TGTGCCAGCAGCCACAGGGCGGACACCGGGCAGCTCTAC. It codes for CASSHRADTGQLY. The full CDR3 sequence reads CASSHRADTGQLYF.

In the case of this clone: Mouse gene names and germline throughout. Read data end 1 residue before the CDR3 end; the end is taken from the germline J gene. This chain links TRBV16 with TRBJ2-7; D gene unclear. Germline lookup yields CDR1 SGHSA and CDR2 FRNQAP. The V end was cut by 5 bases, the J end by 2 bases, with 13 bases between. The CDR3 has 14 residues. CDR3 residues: CASSQNSSPYEQYF. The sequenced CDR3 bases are TGTGCAAGCAGCCAGAACAGCAGCCCCTATGAACAGTAC.

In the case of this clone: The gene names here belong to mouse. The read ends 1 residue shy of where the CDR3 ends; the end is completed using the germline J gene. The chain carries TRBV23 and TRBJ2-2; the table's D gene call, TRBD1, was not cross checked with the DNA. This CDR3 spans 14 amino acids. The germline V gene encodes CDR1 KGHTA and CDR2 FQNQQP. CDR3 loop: CSSSPQGRTGQLYF. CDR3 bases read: TGCTCCAGCAGTCCACAGGGTCGCACCGGGCAGCTCTAC.

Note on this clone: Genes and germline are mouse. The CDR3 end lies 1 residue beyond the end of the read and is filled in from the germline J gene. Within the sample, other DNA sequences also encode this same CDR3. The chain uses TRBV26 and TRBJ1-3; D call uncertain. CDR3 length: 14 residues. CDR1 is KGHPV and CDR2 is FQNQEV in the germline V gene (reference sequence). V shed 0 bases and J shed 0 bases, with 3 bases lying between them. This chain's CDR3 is CASSLSNSGNTLYF. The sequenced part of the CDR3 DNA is TGTGCCAGCAGTCTGTCCAATTCTGGAAATACGCTCTAT.

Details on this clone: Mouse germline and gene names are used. The covered CDR3 bases are TGTGCCAGCAGTGAGCTGGAGGGGTATGGTGAACAGTAC. Protein: CASSELEGYGEQY. The complete CDR3 reads CASSELEGYGEQYF. J is TRBJ2-7 and V is TRBV13-3; D perhaps matches TRBD1 (5 bases). The sequenced fragment ends 1 residue before the CDR3 boundary, so the rest is inferred from the germline J gene. V lost 2 bases and J lost 6, with 15 bases in between. Germline V gene lookup returns CDR1 NNHDY and CDR2 SYVADS. The CDR3 length is 14 residues.

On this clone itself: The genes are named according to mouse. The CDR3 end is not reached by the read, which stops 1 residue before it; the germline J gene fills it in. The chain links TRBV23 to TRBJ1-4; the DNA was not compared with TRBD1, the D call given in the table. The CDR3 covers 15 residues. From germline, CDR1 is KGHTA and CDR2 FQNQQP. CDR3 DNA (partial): TGCTCCAGCAGTCAATCTGGACAGGGGGACGAAAGATTATTT. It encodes CSSSQSGQGDERLF. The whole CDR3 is CSSSQSGQGDERLFF.

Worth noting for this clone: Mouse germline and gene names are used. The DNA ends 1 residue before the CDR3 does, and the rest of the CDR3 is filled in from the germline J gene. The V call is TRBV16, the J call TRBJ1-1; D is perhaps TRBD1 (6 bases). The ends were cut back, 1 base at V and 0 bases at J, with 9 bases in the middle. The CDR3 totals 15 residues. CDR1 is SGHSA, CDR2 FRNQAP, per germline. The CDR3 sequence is CASSLVGGSNTEVFF. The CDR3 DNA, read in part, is TGTGCAAGCAGCTTAGTAGGGGGATCAAACACAGAAGTCTTC.

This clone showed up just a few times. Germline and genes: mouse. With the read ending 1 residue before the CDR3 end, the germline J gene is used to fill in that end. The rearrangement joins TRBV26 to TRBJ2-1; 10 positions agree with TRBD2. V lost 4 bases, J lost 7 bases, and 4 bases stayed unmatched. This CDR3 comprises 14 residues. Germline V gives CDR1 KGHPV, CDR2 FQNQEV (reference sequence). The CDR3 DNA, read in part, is TGTGCCAGCAGTCCGACTGGGGGGAGGGCTGAGCAGTTC. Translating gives CASSPTGGRAEQF. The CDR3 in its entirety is CASSPTGGRAEQFF.

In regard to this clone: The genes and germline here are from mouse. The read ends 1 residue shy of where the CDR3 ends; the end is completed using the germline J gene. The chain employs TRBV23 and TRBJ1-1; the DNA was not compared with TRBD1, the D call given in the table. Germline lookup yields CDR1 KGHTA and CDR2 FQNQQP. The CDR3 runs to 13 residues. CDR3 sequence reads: CSSSQGRGPEVFF. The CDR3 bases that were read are TGCTCCAGCAGTCAGGGCAGGGGCCCAGAAGTCTTC.

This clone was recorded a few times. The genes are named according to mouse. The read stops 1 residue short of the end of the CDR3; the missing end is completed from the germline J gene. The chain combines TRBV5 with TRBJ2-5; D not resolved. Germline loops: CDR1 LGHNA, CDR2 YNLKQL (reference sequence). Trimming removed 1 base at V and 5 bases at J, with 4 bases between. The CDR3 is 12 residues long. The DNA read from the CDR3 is TGTGCCAGCAGCCAAGGGGGAGACACCCAGTAC. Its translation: CASSQGGDTQY. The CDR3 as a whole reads CASSQGGDTQYF.

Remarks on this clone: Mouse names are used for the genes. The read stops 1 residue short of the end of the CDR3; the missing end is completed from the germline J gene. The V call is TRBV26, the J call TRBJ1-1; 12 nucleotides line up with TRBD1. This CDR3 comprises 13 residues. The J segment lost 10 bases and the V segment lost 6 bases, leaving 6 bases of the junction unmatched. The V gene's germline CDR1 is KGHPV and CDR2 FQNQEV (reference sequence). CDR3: CASSRDRGRGVFF. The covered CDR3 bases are TGTGCCAGCAGCCGGGACAGGGGGCGCGGAGTCTTC.

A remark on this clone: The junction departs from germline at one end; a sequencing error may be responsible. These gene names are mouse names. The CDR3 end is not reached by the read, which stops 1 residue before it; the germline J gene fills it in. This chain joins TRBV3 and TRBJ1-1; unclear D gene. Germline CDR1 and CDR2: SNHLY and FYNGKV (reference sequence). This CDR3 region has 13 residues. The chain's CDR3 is CANSLRPNTEVFF. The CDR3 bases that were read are TGTGCCAACAGCTTAAGACCAAACACAGAAGTCTTC.

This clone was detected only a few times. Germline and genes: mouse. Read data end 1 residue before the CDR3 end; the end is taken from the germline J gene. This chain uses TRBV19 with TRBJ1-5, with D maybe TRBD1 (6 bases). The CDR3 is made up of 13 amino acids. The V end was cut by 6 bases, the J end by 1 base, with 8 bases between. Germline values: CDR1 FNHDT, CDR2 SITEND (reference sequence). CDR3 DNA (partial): TGTGCCAGCAAGGGGGACAACAACCAGGCTCCGCTT. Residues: CASKGDNNQAPL. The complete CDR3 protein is CASKGDNNQAPLF.

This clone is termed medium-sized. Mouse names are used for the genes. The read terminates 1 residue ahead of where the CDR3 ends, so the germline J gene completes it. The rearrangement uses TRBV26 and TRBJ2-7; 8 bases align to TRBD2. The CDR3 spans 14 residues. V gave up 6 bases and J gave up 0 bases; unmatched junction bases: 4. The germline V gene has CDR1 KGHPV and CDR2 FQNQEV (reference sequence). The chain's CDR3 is CASSRGLVSYEQYF. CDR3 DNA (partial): TGTGCCAGCAGCCGGGGACTGGTCTCCTATGAACAGTAC.

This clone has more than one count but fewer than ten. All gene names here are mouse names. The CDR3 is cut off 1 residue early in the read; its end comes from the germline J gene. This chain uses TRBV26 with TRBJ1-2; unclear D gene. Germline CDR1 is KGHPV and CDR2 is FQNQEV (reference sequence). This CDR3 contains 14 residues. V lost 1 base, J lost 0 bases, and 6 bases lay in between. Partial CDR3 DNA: TGTGCCAGCAGTCTGTTCAGTGCAAACTCCGACTACACC. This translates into CASSLFSANSDYT. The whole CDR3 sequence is CASSLFSANSDYTF.

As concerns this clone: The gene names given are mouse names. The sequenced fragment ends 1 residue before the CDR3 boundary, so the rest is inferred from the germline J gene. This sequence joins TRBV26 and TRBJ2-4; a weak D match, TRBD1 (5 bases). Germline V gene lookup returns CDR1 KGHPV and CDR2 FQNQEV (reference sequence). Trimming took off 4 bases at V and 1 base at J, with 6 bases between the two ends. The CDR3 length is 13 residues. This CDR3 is CASSPTGQNTLYF. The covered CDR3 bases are TGTGCCAGCAGTCCGACAGGTCAAAACACCTTGTAC.

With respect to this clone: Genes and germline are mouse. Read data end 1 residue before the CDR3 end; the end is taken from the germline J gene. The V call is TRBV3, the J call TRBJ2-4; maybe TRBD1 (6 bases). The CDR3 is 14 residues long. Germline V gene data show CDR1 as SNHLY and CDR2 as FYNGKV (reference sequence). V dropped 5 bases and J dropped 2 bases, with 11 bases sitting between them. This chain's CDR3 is CASSPGTSQNTLYF. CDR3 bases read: TGTGCCAGCAGCCCCGGGACATCTCAAAACACCTTGTAC. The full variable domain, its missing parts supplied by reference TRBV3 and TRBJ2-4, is GPKVLQIPSHQIIDMGQMVTLNCDPVSNHLYFYWYKQILGQQMEFLVNFYNGKVMEKSKLFKDQFSVERPDGSYFTLKIQPTALEDSAVYFCASSPGTSQNTLYFGAGTRLSVL.

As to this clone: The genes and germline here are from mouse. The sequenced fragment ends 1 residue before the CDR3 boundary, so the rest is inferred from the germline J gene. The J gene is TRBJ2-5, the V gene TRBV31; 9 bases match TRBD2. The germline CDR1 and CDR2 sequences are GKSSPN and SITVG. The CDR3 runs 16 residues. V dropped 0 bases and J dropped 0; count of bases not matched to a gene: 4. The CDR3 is CAWSLETGGNQDTQYF. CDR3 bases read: TGTGCCTGGAGTCTAGAGACTGGGGGTAACCAAGACACCCAGTAC.

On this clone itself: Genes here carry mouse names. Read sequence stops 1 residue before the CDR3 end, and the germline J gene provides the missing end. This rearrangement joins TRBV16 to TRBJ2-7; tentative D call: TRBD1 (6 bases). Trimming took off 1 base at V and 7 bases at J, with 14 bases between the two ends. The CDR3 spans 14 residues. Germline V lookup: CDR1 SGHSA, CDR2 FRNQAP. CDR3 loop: CASSLVQGRREQYF. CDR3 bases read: TGTGCAAGCAGCTTAGTGCAGGGGCGGAGGGAACAGTAC.

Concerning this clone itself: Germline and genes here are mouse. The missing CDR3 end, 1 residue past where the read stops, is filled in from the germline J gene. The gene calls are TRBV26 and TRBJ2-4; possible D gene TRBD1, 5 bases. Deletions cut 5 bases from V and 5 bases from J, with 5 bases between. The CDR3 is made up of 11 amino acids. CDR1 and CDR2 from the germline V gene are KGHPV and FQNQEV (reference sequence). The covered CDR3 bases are TGTGCCAGCAGTGACAGAAACACCTTGTAC. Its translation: CASSDRNTLY. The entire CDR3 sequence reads CASSDRNTLYF. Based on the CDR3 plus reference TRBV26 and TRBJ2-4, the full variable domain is NSKVIQTPRYLVKGQGQKAKMRCIPEKGHPVVFWYQQNKNNEFKFLINFQNQEVLQQIDMTEKRFSAECPSNSPCSLEIQSSEAGDSALYLCASSDRNTLYFGAGTRLSVL.

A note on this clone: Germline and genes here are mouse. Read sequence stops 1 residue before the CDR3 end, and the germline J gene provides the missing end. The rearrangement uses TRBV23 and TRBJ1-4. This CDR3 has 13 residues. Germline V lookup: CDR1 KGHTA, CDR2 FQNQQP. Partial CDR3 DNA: TGCTCCAGCAGTCGGAGTTCCAACGAAAGATTATTT. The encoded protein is CSSSRSSNERLF. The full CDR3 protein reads CSSSRSSNERLFF.

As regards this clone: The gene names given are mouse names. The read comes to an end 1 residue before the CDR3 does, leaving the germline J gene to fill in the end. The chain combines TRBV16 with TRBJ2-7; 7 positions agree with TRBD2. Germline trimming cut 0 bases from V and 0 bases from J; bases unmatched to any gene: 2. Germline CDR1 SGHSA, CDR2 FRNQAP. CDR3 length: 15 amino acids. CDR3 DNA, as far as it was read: TGTGCAAGCAGCTTAGAAATGGGGGGCTCCTATGAACAGTAC. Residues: CASSLEMGGSYEQY. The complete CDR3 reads CASSLEMGGSYEQYF.